This note documents a single T cell receptor (beta chain) sequence. Its antigen is still unknown. For the second PCR, which ran for 7 to 11 cycles, a sample-barcoded 5' primer and a J-beta primer mix were used. Via MiXCR, TCRdb re-called the 5' RACE reads, giving one row per CDR3 protein. The sample has more than 1 million distinct CDR3 sequences, around 43% seen once. These data are taken from a study of blood T cells in healthy people across ages. General study results and limits: Getting older went along with TCR beta diversity per million T cells dropping roughly linearly. With donor CMV status unknown, expanded clonotype changes were possibly confounded.

Per individual sample, total RNA of at least 5 micrograms was extracted. CDR1 is MGHRA and CDR2 is YSYEKL in the germline V gene. V gave up 3 bases and J gave up 9 bases; unmatched junction bases: 11. The CDR3 extends over 15 amino acids. The receptor was isolated from a woman aged 60 to 75 in good health. The chain recombines TRBV4-1 with TRBJ2-1; 7 nucleotides match TRBD1. Source material: blood. CDR3 coding DNA: TGCGCCAGCAGCCAGCCCCAAAACAGGGGAACTGAGCAGTTCTTC. Residues: CASSQPQNRGTEQFF.